This T cell receptor (beta chain) is from a study of regulatory T cells in long-lasting Graves disease. HTBI primers from iRepertoire and Arm-PCR of CDR3 regions yielded the TCR beta libraries. In TCRdb, the multiplex PCR reads were re-called with MiXCR into one record per CDR3 protein. The sample records about 240,000 distinct CDR3 sequences, about 19% being singletons. The time point is: newly diagnosed GD, antithyroid drugs for less than 3 months. The TCR library was made from RNA extracted from PBMCs. The clonotype comes from a female donor with Graves disease. The sample was peripheral blood mononuclear cells (PBMCs), taken at new diagnosis, from a patient treated with antithyroid drugs.

CDR3 sequence: CASSLGGIYEQYF. DNA for the CDR3: TGCGCCAGCAGCTTGGGGGGGATTTACGAGCAGTACTTC. This rearrangement joins TRBV5-1 to TRBJ2-7; TRBD1 or TRBD2 may be the D gene (5 bases each). V was cut by 0 bases and J by 4 bases, with 8 bases left in between. Germline CDR1 is SGHRS and CDR2 is YFSETQ. This CDR3 is built from 13 residues.